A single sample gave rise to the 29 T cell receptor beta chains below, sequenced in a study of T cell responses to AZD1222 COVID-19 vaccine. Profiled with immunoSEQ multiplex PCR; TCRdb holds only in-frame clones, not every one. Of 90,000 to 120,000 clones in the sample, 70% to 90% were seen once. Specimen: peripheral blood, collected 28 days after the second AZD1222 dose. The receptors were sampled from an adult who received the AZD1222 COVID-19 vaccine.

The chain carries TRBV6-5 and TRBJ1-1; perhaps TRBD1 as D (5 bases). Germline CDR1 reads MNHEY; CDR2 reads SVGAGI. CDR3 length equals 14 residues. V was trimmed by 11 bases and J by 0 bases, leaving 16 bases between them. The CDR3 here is CACRWGRLNTEAFF. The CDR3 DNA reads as TGTGCCTGTCGATGGGGACGCTTGAACACTGAAGCTTTCTTT.

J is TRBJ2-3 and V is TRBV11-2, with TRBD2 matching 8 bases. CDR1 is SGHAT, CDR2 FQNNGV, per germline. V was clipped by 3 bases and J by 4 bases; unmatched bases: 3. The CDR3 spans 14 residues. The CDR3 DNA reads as TGTGCCAGCAGCTTTTACGGGGGGGCAGATACGCAGTATTTT. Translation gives CASSFYGGADTQYF.

CDR3 bases: TGTGCCAGTAGCTCGGTCGGCGCGGGGGGAGCTTTCTTT. This encodes CASSSVGAGGAFF. The genes are TRBV19 and TRBJ1-1; perhaps TRBD1 as D (5 bases). The germline V gene has CDR1 LNHDA and CDR2 SQIVND (reference sequence). V was shortened by 6 bases and J by 10 bases, with 18 bases between the two germline ends. CDR3 length: 13 amino acids.

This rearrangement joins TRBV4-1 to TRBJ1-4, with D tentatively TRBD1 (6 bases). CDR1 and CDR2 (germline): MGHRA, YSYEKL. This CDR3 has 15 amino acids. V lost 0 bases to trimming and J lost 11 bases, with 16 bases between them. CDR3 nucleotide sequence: TGCGCCAGCAGCCAAGAATCGCTAAGGGGGGCGAAACTGTTTTTT. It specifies CASSQESLRGAKLFF.

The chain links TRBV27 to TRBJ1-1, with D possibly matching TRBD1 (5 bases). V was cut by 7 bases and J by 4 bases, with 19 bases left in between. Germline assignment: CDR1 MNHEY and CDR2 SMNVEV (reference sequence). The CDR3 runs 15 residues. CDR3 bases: TGTGCCAGCACCACATTTGGGGGTTGGGCCACTGAAGCTTTCTTT. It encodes CASTTFGGWATEAFF.

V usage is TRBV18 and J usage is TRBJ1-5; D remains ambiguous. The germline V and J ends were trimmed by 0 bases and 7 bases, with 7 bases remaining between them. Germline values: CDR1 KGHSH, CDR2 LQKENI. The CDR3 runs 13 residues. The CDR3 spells CASSPPDRQPQHF. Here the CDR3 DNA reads TGTGCCAGCTCACCACCTGATCGACAGCCCCAGCATTTT. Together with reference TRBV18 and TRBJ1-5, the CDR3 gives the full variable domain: NAGVMQNPRHLVRRRGQEARLRCSPMKGHSHVYWYRQLPEEGLKFMVYLQKENIIDESGMPKERFSAEFPKEGPSILRIQQVVRGDSAAYFCASSPPDRQPQHFGDGTRLSIL.

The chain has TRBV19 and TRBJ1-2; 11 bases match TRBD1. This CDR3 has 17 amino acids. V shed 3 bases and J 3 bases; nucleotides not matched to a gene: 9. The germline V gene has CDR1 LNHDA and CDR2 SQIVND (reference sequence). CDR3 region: CASSIPDRGLWDYGYTF. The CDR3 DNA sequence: TGTGCCAGTAGTATCCCGGACAGGGGGCTTTGGGACTATGGCTACACCTTC.

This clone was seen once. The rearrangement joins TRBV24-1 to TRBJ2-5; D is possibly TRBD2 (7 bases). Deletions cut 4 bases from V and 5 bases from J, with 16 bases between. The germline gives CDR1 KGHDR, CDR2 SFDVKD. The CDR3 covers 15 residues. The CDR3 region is CATSDNREGPETQYF. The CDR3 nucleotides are TGTGCCACCAGTGACAACAGGGAGGGTCCGGAGACCCAGTACTTC.

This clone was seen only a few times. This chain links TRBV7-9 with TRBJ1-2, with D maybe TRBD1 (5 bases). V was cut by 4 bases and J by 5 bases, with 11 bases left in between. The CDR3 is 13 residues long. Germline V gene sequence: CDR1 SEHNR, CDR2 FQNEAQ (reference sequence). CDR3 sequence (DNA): TGTGCCAGCAGCTCTGGGCGGGGGTATGGCTACACCTTC. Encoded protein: CASSSGRGYGYTF.

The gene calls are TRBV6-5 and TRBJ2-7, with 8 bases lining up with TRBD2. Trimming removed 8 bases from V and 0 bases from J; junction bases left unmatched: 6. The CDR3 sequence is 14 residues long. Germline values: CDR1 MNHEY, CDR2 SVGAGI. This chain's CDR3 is CASRRGASSYEQYF. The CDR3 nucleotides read TGTGCCAGCCGGCGGGGGGCAAGCTCCTACGAGCAGTACTTC.

DNA for the CDR3: TGTGCCAGCAGCTTGGCGGTTGAGCAGTTCTTC. Translation gives CASSLAVEQFF. The J gene is TRBJ2-1, the V gene TRBV5-5; D unresolved. Trimming removed 0 bases from V and 9 bases from J, with 4 bases in between. Looked up from germline, CDR1 is SGHKS and CDR2 is YYEKEE (reference sequence). This CDR3 has 11 residues.

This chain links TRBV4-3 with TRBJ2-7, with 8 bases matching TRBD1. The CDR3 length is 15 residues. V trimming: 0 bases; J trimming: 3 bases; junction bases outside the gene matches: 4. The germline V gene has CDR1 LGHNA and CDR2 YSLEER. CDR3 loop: CASSQDLGTGYEQYF. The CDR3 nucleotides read TGCGCCAGCAGCCAAGATCTTGGGACAGGCTACGAGCAGTACTTC.

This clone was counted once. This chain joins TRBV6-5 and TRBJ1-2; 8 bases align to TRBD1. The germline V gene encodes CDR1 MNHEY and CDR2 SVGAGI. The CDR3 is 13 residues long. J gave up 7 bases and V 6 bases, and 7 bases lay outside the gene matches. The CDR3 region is CASRPGQEFGYTF. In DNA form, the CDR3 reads TGTGCCAGCAGACCGGGACAGGAATTTGGCTACACCTTC.

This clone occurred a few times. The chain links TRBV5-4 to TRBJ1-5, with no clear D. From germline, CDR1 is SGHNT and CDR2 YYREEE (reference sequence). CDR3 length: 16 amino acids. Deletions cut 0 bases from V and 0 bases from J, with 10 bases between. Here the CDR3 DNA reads TGTGCCAGCAGCTTGGGAGGCGGTGATAGCAATCAGCCCCAGCATTTT. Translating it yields CASSLGGGDSNQPQHF.

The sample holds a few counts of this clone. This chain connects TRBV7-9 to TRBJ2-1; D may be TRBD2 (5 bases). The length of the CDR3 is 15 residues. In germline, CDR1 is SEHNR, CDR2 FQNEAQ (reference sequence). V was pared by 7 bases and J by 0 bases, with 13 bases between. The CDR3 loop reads CASTPSGSSYNEQFF. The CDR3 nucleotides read TGTGCCAGCACCCCTTCGGGAAGCTCCTACAATGAGCAGTTCTTC.

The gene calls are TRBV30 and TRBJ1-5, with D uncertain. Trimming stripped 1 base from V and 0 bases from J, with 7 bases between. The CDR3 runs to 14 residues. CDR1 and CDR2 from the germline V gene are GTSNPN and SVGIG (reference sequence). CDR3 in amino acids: CAWSAMNSNQPQHF. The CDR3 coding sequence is TGTGCCTGGAGTGCCATGAATAGCAATCAGCCCCAGCATTTT.

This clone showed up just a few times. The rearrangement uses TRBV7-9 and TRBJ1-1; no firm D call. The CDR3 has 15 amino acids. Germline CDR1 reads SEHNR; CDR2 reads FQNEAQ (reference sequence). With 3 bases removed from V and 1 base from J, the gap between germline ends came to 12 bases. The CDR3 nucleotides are TGTGCCAGCAGCTTCTTAAAAGGTGGGAACACTGAAGCTTTCTTT. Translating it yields CASSFLKGGNTEAFF.

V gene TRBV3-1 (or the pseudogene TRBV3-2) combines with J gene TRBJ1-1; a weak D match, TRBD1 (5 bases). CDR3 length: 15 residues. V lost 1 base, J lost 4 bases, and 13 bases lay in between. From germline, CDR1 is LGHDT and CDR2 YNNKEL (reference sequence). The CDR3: CASSQGWGAGTEAFF. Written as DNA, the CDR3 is TGTGCCAGCAGCCAAGGTTGGGGCGCGGGCACTGAAGCTTTCTTT.

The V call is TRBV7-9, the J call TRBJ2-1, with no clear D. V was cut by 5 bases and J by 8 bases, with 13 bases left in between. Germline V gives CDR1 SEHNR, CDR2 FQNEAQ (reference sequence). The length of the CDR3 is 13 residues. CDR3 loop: CASSPYGSDEQFF. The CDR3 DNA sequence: TGTGCCAGCAGCCCGTACGGAAGCGATGAGCAGTTCTTC. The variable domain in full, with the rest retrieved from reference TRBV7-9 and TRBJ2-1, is DTGVSQNPRHKITKRGQNVTFRCDPISEHNRLYWYRQTLGQGPEFLTYFQNEAQLEKSRLLSDRFSAERPKGSFSTLEIQRTEQGDSAMYLCASSPYGSDEQFFGPGTRLTVL.

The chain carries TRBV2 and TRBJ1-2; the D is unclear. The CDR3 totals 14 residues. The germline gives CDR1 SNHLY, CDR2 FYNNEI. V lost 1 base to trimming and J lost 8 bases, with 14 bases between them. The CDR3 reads CASSEGTSLGGYTF. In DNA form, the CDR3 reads TGTGCCAGCAGTGAAGGGACGAGCCTCGGGGGCTACACCTTC.

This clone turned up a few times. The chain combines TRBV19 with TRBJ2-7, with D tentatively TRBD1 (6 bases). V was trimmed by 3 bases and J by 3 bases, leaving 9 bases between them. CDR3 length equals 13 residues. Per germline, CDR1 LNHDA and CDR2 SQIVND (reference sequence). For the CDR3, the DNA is TGTGCCAGTAGTATTGGACAGATCTACGAGCAGTACTTC. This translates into CASSIGQIYEQYF.

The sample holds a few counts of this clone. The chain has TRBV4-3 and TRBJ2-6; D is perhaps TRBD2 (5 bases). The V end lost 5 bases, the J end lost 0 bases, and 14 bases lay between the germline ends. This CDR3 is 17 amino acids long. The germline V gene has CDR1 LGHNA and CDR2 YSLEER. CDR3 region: CASSSRLGSSGANVLTF. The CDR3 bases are TGCGCCAGCAGCTCCCGGTTGGGGAGCTCTGGGGCCAACGTCCTGACTTTC.

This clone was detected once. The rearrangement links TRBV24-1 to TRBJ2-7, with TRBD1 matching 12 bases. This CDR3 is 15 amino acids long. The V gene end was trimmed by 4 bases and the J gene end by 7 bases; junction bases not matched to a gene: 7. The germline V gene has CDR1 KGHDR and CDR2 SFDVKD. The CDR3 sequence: CATSETGTGGEEQYF. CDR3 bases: TGTGCCACCAGTGAAACCGGGACAGGGGGCGAGGAGCAGTACTTC.

The CDR3 here is CASSRSRGGENTGELFF. The DNA for the CDR3 is TGTGCCAGCAGCCGGAGTAGGGGCGGGGAAAACACCGGGGAGCTGTTTTTT. V is TRBV4-2 and J is TRBJ2-2, with D possibly TRBD2 on 6 matching bases. This CDR3 is built from 17 residues. V lost 4 bases and J lost 2, with 17 bases in between. The V gene's germline CDR1 is LGHNA and CDR2 YNFKEQ.

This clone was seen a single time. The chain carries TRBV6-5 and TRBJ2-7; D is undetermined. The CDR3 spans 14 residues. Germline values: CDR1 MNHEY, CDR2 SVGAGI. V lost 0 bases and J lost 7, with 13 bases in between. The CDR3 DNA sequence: TGTGCCAGCAGTTACTCGGGCAACCCTTGGGAGCAGTACTTC. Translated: CASSYSGNPWEQYF.

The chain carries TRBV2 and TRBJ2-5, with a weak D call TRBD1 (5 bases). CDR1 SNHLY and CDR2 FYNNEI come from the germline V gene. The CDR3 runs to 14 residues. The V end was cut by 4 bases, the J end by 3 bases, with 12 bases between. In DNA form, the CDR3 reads TGTGCCAGCAGTGTAAGGGGTTACGAAGAGACCCAGTACTTC. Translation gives CASSVRGYEETQYF.

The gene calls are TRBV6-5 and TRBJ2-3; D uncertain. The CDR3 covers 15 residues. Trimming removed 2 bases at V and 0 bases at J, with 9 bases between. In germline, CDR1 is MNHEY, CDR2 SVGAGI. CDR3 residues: CASSYGETSTDTQYF. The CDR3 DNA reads TGTGCCAGCAGTTACGGGGAAACTAGCACAGATACGCAGTATTTT.

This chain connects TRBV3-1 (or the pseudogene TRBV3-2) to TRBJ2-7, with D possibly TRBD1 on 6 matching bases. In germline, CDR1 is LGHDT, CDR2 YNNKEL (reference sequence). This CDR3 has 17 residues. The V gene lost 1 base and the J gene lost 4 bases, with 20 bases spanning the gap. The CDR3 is CASSQVGGGTPTYEQYF. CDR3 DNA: TGTGCCAGCAGCCAAGTTGGGGGCGGAACTCCTACTTACGAGCAGTACTTC.

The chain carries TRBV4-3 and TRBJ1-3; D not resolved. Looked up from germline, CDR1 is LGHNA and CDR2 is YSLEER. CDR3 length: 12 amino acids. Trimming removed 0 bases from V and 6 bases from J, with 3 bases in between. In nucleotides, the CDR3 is TGCGCCAGCAGCCAAGATTCAAACACCATATATTTT. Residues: CASSQDSNTIYF.